Shown below are 8 T cell receptor beta chains from a single sample sequenced in a study of T cells in Graves' hyperthyroidism and ophthalmopathy. Amplified TCR beta CDR3 regions derived from RNA transcripts. Researchers ran a first-round RT-PCR on the TCR CDR3 using the HTBI primer set. TCRdb called the multiplex PCR reads again in MiXCR, with one record for every CDR3 protein. The sample comprises roughly 500,000 distinct CDR3 sequences, 46% of which are singletons, and about 40% rests with the top ten. The specimen was peripheral blood or thyroid tissue (not recorded which). These receptors were taken from an adult woman with Graves' disease, either hyperthyroidism or ophthalmopathy (not recorded which).

This clonotype has at least ten counts. The V call is TRBV5-6, the J call TRBJ1-6, with 7 bases identical to TRBD1. Trimming at V came to 4 bases and at J to 6 bases, leaving 13 bases not matched to a gene. There are 17 residues in the CDR3. Germline V lookup: CDR1 SGHDT, CDR2 YYEEEE. The CDR3 protein is CASSPVRDRISNSPLHF. The CDR3 nucleotides read TGTGCCAGCAGCCCGGTCCGGGACAGAATCTCTAATTCACCCCTCCACTTT.

This clonotype was counted a few times. V is TRBV10-3 and J is TRBJ2-7; D is possibly TRBD1 or TRBD2 (5 bases each). Germline CDR1 is ENHRY and CDR2 is SYGVKD. The CDR3 runs 13 residues. Trimming took off 6 bases at V and 1 base at J, with 10 bases between the two ends. The CDR3: CAIRRDESYEQYF. The DNA of the CDR3 is TGTGCCATCAGACGGGACGAATCCTACGAGCAGTACTTC.

This clonotype was seen only a few times. This chain uses TRBV10-3 with TRBJ1-1, with a weak D call TRBD1 (5 bases). V was pared by 5 bases and J by 4 bases, with 20 bases between. CDR3 length equals 16 residues. Per germline, CDR1 ENHRY and CDR2 SYGVKD. CDR3 in DNA: TGTGCCATCAGTCCCTCCGGGGGGACGGCCTCCACTGAAGCTTTCTTT. It translates to CAISPSGGTASTEAFF.

The rearrangement links TRBV5-1 to TRBJ2-5, with D tentatively TRBD2 (6 bases). The V end lost 1 base, the J end lost 4 bases, and 14 bases lay between the germline ends. Germline CDR1 SGHRS, CDR2 YFSETQ. The CDR3 extends over 15 amino acids. The chain's CDR3 is CASSLIPGEGETQYF. Here the CDR3 DNA reads TGCGCCAGCAGCTTGATTCCGGGAGAGGGAGAGACCCAGTACTTC.

The chain is built from TRBV20-1 and TRBJ1-2; 9 bases map to TRBD1. In germline, CDR1 is DFQATT, CDR2 SNEGSKA (reference sequence). V lost 0 bases and J lost 4; bases outside the gene matches: 6. CDR3 length: 15 residues. Here the CDR3 reads CSARETGQGLYGYTF. The CDR3 DNA sequence: TGCAGTGCTAGAGAAACCGGACAGGGGCTCTATGGCTACACCTTC.

V gene TRBV7-9 combines with J gene TRBJ2-5; either TRBD1 or TRBD2 may supply D (6 bases each). CDR3 length equals 14 residues. The germline V gene encodes CDR1 SEHNR and CDR2 FQNEAQ (reference sequence). V was clipped by 5 bases and J by 5 bases, with 15 bases between them. The CDR3 coding sequence is TGTGCCAGCAGCAGGGGGGTTACTGGGGAGACCCAGTACTTC. It translates to CASSRGVTGETQYF.

The rearrangement links TRBV2 to TRBJ2-5; no reliable D call. The V end lost 0 bases, the J end lost 4 bases, and 12 bases lay between the germline ends. CDR3 size: 15 residues. Germline V gene lookup returns CDR1 SNHLY and CDR2 FYNNEI. CDR3 DNA: TGTGCCAGCAGTGAAGCTACAACGGTAGGAGAGACCCAGTACTTC. As protein: CASSEATTVGETQYF.

This clonotype was observed at least ten times. This chain joins TRBV20-1 and TRBJ2-5; 12 bases match TRBD2. CDR3 size: 15 residues. CDR1 DFQATT and CDR2 SNEGSKA come from the germline V gene (reference sequence). J lost 2 bases, V lost 1 base, and 2 bases had no gene match. CDR3 in DNA: TGCAGTGCTAGAGGGCTAGCGGGAGGGCAAGAGACCCAGTACTTC. This sequence encodes CSARGLAGGQETQYF.